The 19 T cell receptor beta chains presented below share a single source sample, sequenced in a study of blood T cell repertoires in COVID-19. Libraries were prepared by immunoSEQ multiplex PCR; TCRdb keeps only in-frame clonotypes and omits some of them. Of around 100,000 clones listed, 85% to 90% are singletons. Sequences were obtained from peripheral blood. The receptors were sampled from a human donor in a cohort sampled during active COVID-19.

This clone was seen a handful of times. The CDR3, as DNA: TGCGCCAGCCGCGACAGTCGTAATTCACCCCTCCACTTT. Translated: CASRDSRNSPLHF. The chain combines TRBV5-1 with TRBJ1-6; possibly TRBD1 for D (5 bases). Germline lookup yields CDR1 SGHRS and CDR2 YFSETQ. V shed 7 bases and J shed 6 bases, with 11 bases lying between them. This CDR3 is built from 13 residues.

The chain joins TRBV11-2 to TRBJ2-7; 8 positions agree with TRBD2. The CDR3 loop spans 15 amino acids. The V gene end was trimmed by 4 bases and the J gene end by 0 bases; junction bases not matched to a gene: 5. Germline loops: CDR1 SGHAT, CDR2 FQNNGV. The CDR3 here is CASSYDLAGSYEQYF. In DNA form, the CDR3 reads TGTGCCAGCAGCTACGATCTAGCGGGCTCCTACGAGCAGTACTTC.

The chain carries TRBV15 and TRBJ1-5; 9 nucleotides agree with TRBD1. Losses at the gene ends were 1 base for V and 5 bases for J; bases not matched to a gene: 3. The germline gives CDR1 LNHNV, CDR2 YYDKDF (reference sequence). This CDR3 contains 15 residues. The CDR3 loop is CATSRAGTGYQPQHF. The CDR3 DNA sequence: TGTGCCACCAGCAGAGCCGGGACAGGGTATCAGCCCCAGCATTTT.

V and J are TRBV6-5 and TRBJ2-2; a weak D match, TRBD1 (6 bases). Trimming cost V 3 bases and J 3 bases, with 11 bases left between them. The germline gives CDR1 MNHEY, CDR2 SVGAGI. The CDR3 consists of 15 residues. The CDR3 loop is CASSYEGVDTGELFF. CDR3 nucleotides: TGTGCCAGCAGTTATGAGGGGGTAGACACCGGGGAGCTGTTTTTT.

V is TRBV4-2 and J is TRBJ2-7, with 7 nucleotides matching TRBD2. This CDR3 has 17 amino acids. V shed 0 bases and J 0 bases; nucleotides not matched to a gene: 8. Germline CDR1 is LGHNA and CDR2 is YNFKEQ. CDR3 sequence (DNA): TGTGCCAGCAGCCAAGATTTTCTAGCGGCCAGCTCCTACGAGCAGTACTTC. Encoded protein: CASSQDFLAASSYEQYF.

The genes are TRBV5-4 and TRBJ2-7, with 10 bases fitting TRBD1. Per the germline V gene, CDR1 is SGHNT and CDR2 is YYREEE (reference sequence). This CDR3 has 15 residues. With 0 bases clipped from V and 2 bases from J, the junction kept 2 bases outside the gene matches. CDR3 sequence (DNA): TGTGCCAGCAGCTTGGTTGGGACAGGGGCCTACGAGCAGTACTTC. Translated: CASSLVGTGAYEQYF.

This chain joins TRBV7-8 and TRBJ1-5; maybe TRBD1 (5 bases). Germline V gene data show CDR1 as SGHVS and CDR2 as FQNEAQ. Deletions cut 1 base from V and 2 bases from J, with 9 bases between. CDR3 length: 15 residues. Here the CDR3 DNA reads TGTGCCAGCAGCTTAGTATCGGGGGGCAATCAGCCCCAGCATTTT. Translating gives CASSLVSGGNQPQHF.

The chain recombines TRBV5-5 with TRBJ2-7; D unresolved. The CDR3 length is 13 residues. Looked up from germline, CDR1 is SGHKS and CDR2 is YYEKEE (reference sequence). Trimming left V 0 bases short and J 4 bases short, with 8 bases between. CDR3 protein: CASSLAQNYEQYF. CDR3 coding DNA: TGTGCCAGCAGCTTGGCCCAGAATTACGAGCAGTACTTC.

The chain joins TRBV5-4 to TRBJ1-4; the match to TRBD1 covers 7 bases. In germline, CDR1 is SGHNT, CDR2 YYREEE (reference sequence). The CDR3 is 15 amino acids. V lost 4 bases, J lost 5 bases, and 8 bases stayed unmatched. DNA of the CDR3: TGTGCCAGCAGCCAACTAGGACAGGTGAATGAAAAACTGTTTTTT. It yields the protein CASSQLGQVNEKLFF.

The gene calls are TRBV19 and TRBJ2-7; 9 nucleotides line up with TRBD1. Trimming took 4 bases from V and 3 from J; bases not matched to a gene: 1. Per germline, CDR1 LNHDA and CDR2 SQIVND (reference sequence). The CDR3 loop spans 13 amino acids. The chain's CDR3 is CASSKTGGYEQYF. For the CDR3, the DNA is TGTGCCAGTAGTAAGACAGGGGGCTACGAGCAGTACTTC.

CDR3 sequence: CAISERSSYNEQFF. The CDR3 coding sequence is TGTGCCATCAGTGAGCGGAGCTCCTACAATGAGCAGTTCTTC. The J gene is TRBJ2-1, the V gene TRBV10-3; D is unresolved. CDR1 is ENHRY, CDR2 SYGVKD, per germline. This CDR3 contains 14 residues. Trimming removed 2 bases from V and 0 bases from J, with 5 bases in between.

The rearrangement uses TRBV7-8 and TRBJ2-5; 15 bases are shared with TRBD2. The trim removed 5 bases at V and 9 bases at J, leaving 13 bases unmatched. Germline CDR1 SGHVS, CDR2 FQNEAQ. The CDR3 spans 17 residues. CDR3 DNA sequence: TGTGCCAGCAGCCCGGGACTAGCGGGAGGAGGAGCCCGGGCCCAGTACTTC. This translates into CASSPGLAGGGARAQYF.

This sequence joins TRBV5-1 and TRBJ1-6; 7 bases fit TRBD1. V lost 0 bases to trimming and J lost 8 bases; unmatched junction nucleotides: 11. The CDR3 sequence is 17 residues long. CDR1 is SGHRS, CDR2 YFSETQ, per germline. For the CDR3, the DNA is TGCGCCAGCAGCTTGGACTTTCCGGGACAGCCAGATTCACCCCTCCACTTT. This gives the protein CASSLDFPGQPDSPLHF.

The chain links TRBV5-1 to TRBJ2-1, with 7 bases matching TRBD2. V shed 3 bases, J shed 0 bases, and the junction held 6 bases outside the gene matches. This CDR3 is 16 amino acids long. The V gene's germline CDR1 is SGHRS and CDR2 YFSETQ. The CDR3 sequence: CASSSGLVSSYNEQFF. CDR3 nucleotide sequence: TGCGCCAGCAGCTCAGGACTAGTGAGCTCCTACAATGAGCAGTTCTTC.

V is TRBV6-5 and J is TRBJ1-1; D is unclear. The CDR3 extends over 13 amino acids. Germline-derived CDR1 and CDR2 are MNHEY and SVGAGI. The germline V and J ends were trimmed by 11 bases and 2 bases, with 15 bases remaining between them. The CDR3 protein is CAAHLTGNTEAFF. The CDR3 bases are TGTGCCGCGCATCTGACGGGAAACACTGAAGCTTTCTTT.

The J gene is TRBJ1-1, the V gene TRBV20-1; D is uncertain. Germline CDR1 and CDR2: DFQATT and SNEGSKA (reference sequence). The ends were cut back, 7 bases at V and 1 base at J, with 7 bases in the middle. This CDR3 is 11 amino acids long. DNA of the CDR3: TGCAGTGTTGAGCAGAACACTGAAGCTTTCTTT. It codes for CSVEQNTEAFF.

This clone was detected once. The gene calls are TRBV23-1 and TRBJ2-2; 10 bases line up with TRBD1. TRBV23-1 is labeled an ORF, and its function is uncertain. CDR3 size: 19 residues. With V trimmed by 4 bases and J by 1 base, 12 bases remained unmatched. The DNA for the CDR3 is TGCGCCAGCAGTCCAAGGGGACAGGGGATGACCGGGAACACCGGGGAGCTGTTTTTT. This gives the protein CASSPRGQGMTGNTGELFF.

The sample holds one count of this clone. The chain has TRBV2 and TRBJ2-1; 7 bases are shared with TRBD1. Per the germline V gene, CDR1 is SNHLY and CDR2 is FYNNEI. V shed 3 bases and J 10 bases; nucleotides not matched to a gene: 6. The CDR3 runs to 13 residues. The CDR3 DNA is TGTGCCAGCAGTGAGACAGGGTACAGCGAGCAGTTCTTC. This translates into CASSETGYSEQFF.

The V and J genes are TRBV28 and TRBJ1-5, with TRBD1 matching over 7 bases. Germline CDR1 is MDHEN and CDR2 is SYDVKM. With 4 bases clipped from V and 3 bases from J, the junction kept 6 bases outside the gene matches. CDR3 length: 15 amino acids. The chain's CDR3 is CASSSRQGFNQPQHF. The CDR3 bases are TGTGCCAGCAGTTCACGACAGGGTTTCAATCAGCCCCAGCATTTT.